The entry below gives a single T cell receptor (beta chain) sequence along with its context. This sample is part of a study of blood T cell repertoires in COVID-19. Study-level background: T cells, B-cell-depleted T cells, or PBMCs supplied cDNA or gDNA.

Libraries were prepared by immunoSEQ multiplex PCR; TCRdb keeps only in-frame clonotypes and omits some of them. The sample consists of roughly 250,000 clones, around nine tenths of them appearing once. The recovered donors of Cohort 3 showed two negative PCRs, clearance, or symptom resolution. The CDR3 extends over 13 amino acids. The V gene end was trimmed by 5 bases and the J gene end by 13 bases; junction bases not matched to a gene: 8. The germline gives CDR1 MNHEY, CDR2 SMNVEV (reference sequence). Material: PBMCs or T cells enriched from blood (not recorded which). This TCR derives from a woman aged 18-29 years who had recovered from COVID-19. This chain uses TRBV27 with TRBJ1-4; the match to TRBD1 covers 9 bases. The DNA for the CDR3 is TGTGCCAGCAGTCACGACTACAGGGGGCTACTGTTTTTT. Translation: CASSHDYRGLLFF.